This T cell receptor beta chain was obtained from a study of T-cell reconstitution after alpha-beta-depleted transplantation in children. Regarding the study as a whole: Reportedly, roughly two months post-transplant, alpha-beta T cells arose from several hundred expanded graft clones.

Trimming stripped 0 bases from V and 7 bases from J, with 11 bases between. CDR3 length equals 15 residues. Germline loops: CDR1 SGHRS, CDR2 YFSETQ. A TCRbeta library incorporating unique molecular identifiers was prepared. Using its own MiXCR run on the PCR reads, TCRdb lists one record per CDR3 protein. The repertoire consists of 440,000 or so distinct CDR3 sequences, with over 40% occurring once and the leading ten covering under 35%. Only a few counts were recorded for this clonotype. Its target is not known. The sequencing used PBMCs, collected before TCRalphabeta/CD19-depleted stem cell transplant. The rearrangement joins TRBV5-1 to TRBJ1-6, with D possibly TRBD1 on 5 matching bases. The receptor was derived from a girl aged 2-10 years with aplastic anemia, due to receive a stem cell transplant. The CDR3 here is CASSLGAGTNSPLHF. DNA of the CDR3: TGCGCCAGCAGCTTGGGGGCAGGGACCAATTCACCCCTCCACTTT.